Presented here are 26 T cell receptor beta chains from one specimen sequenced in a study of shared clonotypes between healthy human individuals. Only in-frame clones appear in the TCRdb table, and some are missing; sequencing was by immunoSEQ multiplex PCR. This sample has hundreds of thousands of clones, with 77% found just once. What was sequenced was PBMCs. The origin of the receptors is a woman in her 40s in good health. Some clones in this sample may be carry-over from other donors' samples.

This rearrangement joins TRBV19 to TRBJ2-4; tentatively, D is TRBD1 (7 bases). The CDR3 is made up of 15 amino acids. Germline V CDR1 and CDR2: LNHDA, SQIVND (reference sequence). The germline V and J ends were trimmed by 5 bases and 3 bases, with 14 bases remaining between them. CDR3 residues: CASSPGGTVKNIQYF. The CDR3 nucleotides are TGTGCCAGTAGTCCGGGCGGGACAGTCAAAAACATTCAGTACTTC.

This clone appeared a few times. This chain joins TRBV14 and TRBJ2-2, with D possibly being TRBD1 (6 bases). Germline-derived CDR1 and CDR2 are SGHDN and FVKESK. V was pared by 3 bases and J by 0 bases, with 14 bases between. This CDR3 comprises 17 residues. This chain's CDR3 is CASSHSLGTTNTGELFF. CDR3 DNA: TGTGCCAGCAGCCATAGCTTAGGGACAACGAACACCGGGGAGCTGTTTTTT. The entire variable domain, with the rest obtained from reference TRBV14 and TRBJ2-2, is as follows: EAGVTQFPSHSVIEKGQTVTLRCDPISGHDNLYWYRRVMGKEIKFLLHFVKESKQDESGMPNNRFLAERTGGTYSTLKVQPAELEDSGVYFCASSHSLGTTNTGELFFGEGSRLTVL.

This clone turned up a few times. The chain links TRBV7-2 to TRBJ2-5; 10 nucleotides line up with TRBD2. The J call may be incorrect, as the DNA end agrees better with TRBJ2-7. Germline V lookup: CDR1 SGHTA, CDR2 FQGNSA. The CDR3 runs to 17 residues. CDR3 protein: CASSSAPYSGRRYEQYF. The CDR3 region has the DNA TGTGCCAGCAGCTCAGCACCATATAGCGGGAGGAGGTACGAGCAGTACTTC.

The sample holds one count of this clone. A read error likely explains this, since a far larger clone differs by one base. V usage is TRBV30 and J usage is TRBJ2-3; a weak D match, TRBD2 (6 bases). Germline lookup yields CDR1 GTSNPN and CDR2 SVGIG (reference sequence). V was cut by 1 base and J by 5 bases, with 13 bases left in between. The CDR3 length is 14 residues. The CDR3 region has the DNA TGTGCCTGGAGTGACCACGGAGGGGTAGATACGCAGTATTTT. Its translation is CAWSDHGGVDTQYF.

The CDR3 region has the DNA TGCAGCGCTATGGACAGTGGGTCCCAAGAGACCCAGTACTTC. Translated: CSAMDSGSQETQYF. The rearrangement uses TRBV29-1 and TRBJ2-5; the D gene is possibly TRBD1 (6 bases). CDR1 is SQVTM, CDR2 ANQGSEA, per germline. CDR3 length: 14 amino acids. Between the trimmed V and J ends, which lost 7 bases and 1 base, there was a span of 16 bases. Using reference TRBV29-1 and TRBJ2-5 for the parts outside the CDR3, the full variable domain is SAVISQKPSRDICQRGTSLTIQCQVDSQVTMMFWYRQQPGQSLTLIATANQGSEATYESGFVIDKFPISRPNLTFSTLTVSNMSPEDSSIYLCSAMDSGSQETQYFGPGTRLLVL.

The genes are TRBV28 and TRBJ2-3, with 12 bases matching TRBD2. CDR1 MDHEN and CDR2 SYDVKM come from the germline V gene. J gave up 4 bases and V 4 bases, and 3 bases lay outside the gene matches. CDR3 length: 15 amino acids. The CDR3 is CASSSSGRVPDTQYF. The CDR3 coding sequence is TGTGCCAGCAGTTCTAGCGGGAGGGTCCCAGATACGCAGTATTTT.

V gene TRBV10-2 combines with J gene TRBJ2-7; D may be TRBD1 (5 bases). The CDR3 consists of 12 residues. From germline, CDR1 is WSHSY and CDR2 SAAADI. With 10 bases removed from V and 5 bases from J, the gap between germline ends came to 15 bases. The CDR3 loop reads CATAKYRNEQYF. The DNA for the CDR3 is TGCGCCACTGCGAAGTACAGGAACGAGCAGTACTTC.

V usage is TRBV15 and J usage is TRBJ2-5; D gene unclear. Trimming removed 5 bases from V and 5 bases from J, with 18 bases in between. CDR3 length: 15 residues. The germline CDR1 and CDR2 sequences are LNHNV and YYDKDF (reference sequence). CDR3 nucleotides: TGTGCCACCAGCCGCCGGACCGAACCGGCTGAGACCCAGTACTTC. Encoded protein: CATSRRTEPAETQYF.

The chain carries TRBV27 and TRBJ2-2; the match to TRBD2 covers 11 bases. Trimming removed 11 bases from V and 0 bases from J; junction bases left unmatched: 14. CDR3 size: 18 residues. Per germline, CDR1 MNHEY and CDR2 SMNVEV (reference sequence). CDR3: CAVQGTSGRGANTGELFF. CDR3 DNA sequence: TGTGCCGTCCAAGGGACTAGCGGTCGGGGGGCGAACACCGGGGAGCTGTTTTTT.

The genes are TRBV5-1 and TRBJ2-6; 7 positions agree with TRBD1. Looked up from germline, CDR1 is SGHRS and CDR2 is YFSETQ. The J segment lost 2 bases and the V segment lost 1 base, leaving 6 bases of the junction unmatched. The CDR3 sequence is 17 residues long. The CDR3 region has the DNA TGCGCCAGCAGCTTGCGACAGGGTGATGCTGGGGCCAACGTCCTGACTTTC. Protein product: CASSLRQGDAGANVLTF.

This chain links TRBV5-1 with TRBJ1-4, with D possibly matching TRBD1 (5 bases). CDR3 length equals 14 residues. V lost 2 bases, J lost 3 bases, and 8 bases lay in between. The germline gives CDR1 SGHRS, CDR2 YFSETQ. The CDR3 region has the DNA TGCGCCAGCAGCTTAGGGGCGGCTAATGAAAAACTGTTTTTT. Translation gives CASSLGAANEKLFF.

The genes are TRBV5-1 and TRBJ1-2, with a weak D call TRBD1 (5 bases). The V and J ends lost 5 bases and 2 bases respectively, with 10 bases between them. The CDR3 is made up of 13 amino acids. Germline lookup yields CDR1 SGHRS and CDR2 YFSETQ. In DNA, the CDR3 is TGCGCCAGCAGTCCGACAGCGAACTATGGCTACACCTTC. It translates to CASSPTANYGYTF. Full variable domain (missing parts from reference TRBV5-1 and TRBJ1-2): KAGVTQTPRYLIKTRGQQVTLSCSPISGHRSVSWYQQTPGQGLQFLFEYFSETQRNKGNFPGRFSGRQFSNSRSEMNVSTLELGDSALYLCASSPTANYGYTFGSGTRLTVV.

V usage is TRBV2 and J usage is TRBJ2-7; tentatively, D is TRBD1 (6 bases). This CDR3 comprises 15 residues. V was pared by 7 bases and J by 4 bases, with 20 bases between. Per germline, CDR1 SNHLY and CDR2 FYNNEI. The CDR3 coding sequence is TGTGCCAGCACCTTCCTCTTGGACAGAGCTTACGAGCAGTACTTC. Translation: CASTFLLDRAYEQYF. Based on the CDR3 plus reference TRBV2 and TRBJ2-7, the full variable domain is EPEVTQTPSHQVTQMGQEVILRCVPISNHLYFYWYRQILGQKVEFLVSFYNNEISEKSEIFDDQFSVERPDGSNFTLKIRSTKLEDSAMYFCASTFLLDRAYEQYFGPGTRLTVT.

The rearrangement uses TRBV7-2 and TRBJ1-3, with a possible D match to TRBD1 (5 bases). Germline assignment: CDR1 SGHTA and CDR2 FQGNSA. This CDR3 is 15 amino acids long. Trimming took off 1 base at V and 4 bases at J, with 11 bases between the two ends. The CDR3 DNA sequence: TGTGCCAGCAGCTTAGAGGCAGGGTCCGGAAACACCATATATTTT. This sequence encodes CASSLEAGSGNTIYF.

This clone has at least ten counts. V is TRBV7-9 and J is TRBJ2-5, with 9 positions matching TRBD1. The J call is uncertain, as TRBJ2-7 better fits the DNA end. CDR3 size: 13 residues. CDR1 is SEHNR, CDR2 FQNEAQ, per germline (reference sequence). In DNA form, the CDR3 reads TGTGCCAGCAGCAGGAGACAGGGGGGCGAGCAGTACTTC. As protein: CASSRRQGGEQYF.

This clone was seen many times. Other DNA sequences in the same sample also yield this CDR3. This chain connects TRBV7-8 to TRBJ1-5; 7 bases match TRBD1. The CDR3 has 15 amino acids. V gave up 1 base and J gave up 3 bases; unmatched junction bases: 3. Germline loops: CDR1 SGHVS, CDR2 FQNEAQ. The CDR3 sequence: CASSLDGQANQPQHF. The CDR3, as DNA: TGTGCCAGCAGCTTAGACGGACAGGCCAATCAGCCCCAGCATTTT. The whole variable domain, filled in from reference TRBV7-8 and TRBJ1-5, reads GAGVSQSPRYKVAKRGQDVALRCDPISGHVSLFWYQQALGQGPEFLTYFQNEAQLDKSGLPSDRFFAERPEGSVSTLKIQRTQQEDSAVYLCASSLDGQANQPQHFGDGTRLSIL.

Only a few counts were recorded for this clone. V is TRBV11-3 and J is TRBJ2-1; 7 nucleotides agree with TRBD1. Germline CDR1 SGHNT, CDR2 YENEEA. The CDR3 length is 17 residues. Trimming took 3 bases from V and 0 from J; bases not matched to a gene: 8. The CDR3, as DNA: TGTGCCAGCAGCTTGGGCGCCGGGACAGACTCCTACAATGAGCAGTTCTTC. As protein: CASSLGAGTDSYNEQFF. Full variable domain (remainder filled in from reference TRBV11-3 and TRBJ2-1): EAGVVQSPRYKIIEKKQPVAFWCNPISGHNTLYWYLQNLGQGPELLIRYENEEAVDDSQLPKDRFSAERLKGVDSTLKIQPAELGDSAVYLCASSLGAGTDSYNEQFFGPGTRLTVL.

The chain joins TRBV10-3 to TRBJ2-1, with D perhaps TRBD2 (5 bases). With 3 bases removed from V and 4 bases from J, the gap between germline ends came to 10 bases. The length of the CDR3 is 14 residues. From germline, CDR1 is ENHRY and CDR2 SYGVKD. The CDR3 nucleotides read TGTGCCATCAGTGAACGGGAATCGTACAATGAGCAGTTCTTC. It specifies CAISERESYNEQFF.

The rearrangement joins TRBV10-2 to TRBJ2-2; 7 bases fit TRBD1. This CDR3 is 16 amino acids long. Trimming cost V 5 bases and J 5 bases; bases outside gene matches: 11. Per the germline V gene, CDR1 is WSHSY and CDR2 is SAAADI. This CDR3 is CASSHSRDRGTGELFF. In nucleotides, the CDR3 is TGCGCCAGCAGTCACTCCCGGGACAGAGGAACCGGGGAGCTGTTTTTT.

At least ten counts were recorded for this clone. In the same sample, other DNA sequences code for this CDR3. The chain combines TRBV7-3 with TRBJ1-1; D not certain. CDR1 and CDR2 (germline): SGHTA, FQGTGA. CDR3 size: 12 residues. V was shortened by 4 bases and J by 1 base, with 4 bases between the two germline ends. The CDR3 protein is CASSSPNTEAFF. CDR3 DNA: TGTGCCAGCAGCTCCCCGAACACTGAAGCTTTCTTT.

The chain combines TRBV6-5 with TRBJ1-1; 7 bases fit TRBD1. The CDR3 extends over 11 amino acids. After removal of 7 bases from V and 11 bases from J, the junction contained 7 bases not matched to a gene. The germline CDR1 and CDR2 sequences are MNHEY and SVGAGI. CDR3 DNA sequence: TGTGCCAGCATTCACAGGGGTATGGCTTTCTTT. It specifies CASIHRGMAFF.

The CDR3, as DNA: TGTGCCAGCAGCCCAGGGAGCGGGACAGGGGATGACGAGCAGTACTTC. Protein: CASSPGSGTGDDEQYF. The chain combines TRBV4-2 with TRBJ2-7; 10 nucleotides align to TRBD1. Looked up from germline, CDR1 is LGHNA and CDR2 is YNFKEQ. V shed 4 bases, J shed 5 bases, and the junction held 11 bases outside the gene matches. The CDR3 runs to 16 residues.

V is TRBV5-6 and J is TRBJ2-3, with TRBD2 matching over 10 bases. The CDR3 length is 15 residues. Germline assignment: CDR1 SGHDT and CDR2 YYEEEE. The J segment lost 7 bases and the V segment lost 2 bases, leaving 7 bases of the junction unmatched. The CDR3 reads CASSFLAGVGYTQYF. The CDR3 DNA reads TGTGCCAGCAGCTTCCTAGCGGGAGTCGGTTATACGCAGTATTTT. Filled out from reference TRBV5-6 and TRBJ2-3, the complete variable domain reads DAGVTQSPTHLIKTRGQQVTLRCSPKSGHDTVSWYQQALGQGPQFIFQYYEEEERQRGNFPDRFSGHQFPNYSSELNVNALLLGDSALYLCASSFLAGVGYTQYFGPGTRLTVL.

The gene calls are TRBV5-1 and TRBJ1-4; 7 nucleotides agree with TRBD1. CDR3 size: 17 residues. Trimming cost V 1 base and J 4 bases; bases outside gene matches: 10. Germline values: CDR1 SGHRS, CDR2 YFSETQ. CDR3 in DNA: TGCGCCAGCAGCTTGTCAGGCCAGGGGGGAAGTAATGAAAAACTGTTTTTT. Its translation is CASSLSGQGGSNEKLFF. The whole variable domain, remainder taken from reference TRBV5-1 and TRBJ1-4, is KAGVTQTPRYLIKTRGQQVTLSCSPISGHRSVSWYQQTPGQGLQFLFEYFSETQRNKGNFPGRFSGRQFSNSRSEMNVSTLELGDSALYLCASSLSGQGGSNEKLFFGSGTQLSVL.

The CDR3 DNA reads TGTGCCTTAGACGTGGTTGGGACCGGGGGCGAAAAACTGTTTTTT. This codes for CALDVVGTGGEKLFF. The chain links TRBV30 to TRBJ1-4, with a weak D call TRBD1 (6 bases). Between the trimmed V and J ends, which lost 7 bases and 8 bases, there was a span of 23 bases. The CDR3 is made up of 15 amino acids. CDR1 is GTSNPN, CDR2 SVGIG, per germline (reference sequence).

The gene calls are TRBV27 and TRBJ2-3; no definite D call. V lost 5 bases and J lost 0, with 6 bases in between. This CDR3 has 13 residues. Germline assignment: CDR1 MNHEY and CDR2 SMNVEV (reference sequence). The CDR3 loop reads CASSIISTDTQYF. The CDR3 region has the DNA TGTGCCAGCAGTATAATCAGCACAGATACGCAGTATTTT.